This T cell receptor (beta chain) is drawn from a study of post-analysis software for immune sequencing data. In the study overall: Relapsing-remitting, secondary progressive and progressive-relapsing forms made up the multiple sclerosis disease courses.

This clonotype was recorded a few times. Its matching antigen is unknown. Presence of unique molecular identifiers characterized the TCR beta cDNA libraries. There were roughly 1 to 11 million T cells, and about 500,000 cDNA molecules came from them. TCRdb analysed the PCR reads with MiXCR anew, one entry per CDR3 protein. This table holds hundreds of thousands of distinct CDR3 sequences, under 55% found once. Notes on the study in general: The authors found that F measure strongly co-clustered same-batch samples. Normalized Chao1 diversity was significantly reduced in patients versus controls.

Sequencing was performed on blood. This receptor was obtained from a girl aged 5-17 years with multiple sclerosis.

CDR3 amino acids: CASSLLKGGNEQFF. CDR3 DNA sequence: TGCGCCAGCAGCTTGCTTAAAGGGGGCAATGAGCAGTTCTTC. V is TRBV5-1 and J is TRBJ2-1, with a tentative D call TRBD1 (6 bases). This CDR3 has 14 residues. V was pared by 1 base and J by 6 bases, with 11 bases between. The germline V gene encodes CDR1 SGHRS and CDR2 YFSETQ.